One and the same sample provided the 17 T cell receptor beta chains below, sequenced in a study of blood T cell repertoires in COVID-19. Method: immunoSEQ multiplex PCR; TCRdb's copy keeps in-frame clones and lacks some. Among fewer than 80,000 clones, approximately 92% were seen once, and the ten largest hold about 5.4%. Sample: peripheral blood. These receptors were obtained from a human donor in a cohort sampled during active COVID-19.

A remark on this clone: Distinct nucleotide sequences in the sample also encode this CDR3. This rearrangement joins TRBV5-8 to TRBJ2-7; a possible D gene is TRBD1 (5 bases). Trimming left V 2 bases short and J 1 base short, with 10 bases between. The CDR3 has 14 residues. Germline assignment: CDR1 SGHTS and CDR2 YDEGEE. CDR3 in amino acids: CASSFRQGSYEQYF. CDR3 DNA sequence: TGTGCCAGCAGCTTTCGTCAGGGTTCCTACGAGCAGTACTTC.

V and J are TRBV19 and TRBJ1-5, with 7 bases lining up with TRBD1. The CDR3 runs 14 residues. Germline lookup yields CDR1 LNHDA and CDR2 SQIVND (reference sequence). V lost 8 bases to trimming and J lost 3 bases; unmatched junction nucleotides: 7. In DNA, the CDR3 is TGTGCCAGTGAGGACAGGCTTATCAATCAGCCCCAGCATTTT. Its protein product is CASEDRLINQPQHF.

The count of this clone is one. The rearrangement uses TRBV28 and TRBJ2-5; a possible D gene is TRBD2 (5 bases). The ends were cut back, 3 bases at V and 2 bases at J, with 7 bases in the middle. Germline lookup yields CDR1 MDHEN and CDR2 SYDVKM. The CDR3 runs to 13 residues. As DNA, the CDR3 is TGTGCCAGCAGTTTGGGCGGGCAAGAGACCCAGTACTTC. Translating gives CASSLGGQETQYF.

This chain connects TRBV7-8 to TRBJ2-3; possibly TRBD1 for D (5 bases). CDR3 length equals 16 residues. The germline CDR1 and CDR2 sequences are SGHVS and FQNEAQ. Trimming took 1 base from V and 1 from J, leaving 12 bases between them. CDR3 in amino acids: CASSLGAQGRTDTQYF. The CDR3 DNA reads TGTGCCAGCAGCTTAGGCGCGCAGGGCCGCACAGATACGCAGTATTTT.

Written as DNA, the CDR3 is TGTGCCAGCAGCTTCGGTCGATCGGAGACCCAGTACTTC. It encodes CASSFGRSETQYF. The V call is TRBV7-8, the J call TRBJ2-5; no reliable D call. The CDR3 spans 13 residues. Trimming shortened V by 3 bases and J by 5 bases, and 10 bases separated the two germline ends. The V gene's germline CDR1 is SGHVS and CDR2 FQNEAQ.

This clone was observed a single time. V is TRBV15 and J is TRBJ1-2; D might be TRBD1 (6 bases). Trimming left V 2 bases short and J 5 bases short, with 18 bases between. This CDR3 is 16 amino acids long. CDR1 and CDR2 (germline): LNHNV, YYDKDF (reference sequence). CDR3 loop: CATSRQGSNPLYGYTF. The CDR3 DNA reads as TGTGCCACCAGCAGACAGGGGTCGAATCCACTTTATGGCTACACCTTC.

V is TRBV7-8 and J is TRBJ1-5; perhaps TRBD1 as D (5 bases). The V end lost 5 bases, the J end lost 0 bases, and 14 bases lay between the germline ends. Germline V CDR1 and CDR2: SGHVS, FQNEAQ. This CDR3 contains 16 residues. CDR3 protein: CASSPRRGHSNQPQHF. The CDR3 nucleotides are TGTGCCAGCAGCCCGAGGAGGGGTCATAGCAATCAGCCCCAGCATTTT.

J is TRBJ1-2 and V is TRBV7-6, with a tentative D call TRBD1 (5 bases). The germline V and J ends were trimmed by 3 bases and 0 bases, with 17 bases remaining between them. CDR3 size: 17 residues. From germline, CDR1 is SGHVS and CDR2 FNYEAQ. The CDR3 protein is CASSFNSPGKANYGYTF. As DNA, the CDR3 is TGTGCCAGCAGCTTCAACTCGCCAGGGAAGGCTAACTATGGCTACACCTTC.

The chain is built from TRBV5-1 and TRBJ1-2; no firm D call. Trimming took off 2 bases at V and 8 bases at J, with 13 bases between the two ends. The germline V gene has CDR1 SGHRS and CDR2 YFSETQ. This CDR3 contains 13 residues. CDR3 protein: CASSFGRSGGYTF. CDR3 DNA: TGCGCCAGCAGCTTTGGCAGATCCGGGGGCTACACCTTC. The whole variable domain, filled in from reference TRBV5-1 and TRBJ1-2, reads KAGVTQTPRYLIKTRGQQVTLSCSPISGHRSVSWYQQTPGQGLQFLFEYFSETQRNKGNFPGRFSGRQFSNSRSEMNVSTLELGDSALYLCASSFGRSGGYTFGSGTRLTVV.

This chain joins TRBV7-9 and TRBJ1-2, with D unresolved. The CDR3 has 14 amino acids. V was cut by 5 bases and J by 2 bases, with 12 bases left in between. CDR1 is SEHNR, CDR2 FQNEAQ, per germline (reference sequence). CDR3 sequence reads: CASSQTAGNYGYTF. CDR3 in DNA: TGTGCCAGCAGCCAAACGGCGGGCAACTATGGCTACACCTTC.

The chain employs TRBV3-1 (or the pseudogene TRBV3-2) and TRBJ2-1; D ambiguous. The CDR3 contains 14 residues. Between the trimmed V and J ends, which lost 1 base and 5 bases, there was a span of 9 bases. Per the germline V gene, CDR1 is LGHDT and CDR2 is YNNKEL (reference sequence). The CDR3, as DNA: TGTGCCAGCAGCCAAGCGGTCGGTAACAATGAGCAGTTCTTC. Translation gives CASSQAVGNNEQFF.

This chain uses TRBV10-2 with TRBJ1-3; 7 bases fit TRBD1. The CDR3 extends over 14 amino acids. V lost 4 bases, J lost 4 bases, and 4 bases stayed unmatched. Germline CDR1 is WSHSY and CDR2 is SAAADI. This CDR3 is CASSVTGAGNTIYF. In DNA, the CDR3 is TGCGCCAGCAGTGTAACAGGGGCGGGAAACACCATATATTTT.

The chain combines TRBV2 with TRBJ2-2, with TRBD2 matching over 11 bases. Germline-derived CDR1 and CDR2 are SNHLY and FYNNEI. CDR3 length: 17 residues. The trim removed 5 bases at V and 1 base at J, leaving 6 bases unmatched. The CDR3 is CASSPLAGALNTGELFF. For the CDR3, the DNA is TGTGCCAGCAGTCCACTAGCGGGGGCCTTGAACACCGGGGAGCTGTTTTTT.

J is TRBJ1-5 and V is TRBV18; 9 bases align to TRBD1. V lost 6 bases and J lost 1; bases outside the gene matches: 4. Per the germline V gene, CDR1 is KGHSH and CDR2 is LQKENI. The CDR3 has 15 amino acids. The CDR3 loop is CASSAQGASNQPQHF. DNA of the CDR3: TGTGCCAGCTCCGCACAGGGGGCAAGCAATCAGCCCCAGCATTTT.

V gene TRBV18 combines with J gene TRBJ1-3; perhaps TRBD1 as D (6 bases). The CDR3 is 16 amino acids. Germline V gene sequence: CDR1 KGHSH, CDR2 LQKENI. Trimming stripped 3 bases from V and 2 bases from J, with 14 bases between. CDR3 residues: CASSPRQELTGNTIYF. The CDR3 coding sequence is TGTGCCAGCTCACCCCGACAGGAGCTGACTGGAAACACCATATATTTT.

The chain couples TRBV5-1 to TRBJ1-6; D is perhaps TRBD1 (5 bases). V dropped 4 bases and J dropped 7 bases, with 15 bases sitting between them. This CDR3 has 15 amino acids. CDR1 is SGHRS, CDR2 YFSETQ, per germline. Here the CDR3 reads CASSSSGSGNSPLHF. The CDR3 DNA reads TGCGCCAGCAGCAGTTCAGGGTCCGGGAATTCACCCCTCCACTTT.

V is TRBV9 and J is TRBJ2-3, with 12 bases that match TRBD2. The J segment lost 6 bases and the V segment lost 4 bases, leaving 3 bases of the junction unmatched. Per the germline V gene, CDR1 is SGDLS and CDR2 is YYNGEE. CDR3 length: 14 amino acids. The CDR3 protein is CASSFGTSGDTQYF. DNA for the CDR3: TGTGCCAGCAGCTTTGGGACTAGCGGGGATACGCAGTATTTT.